This TCR beta chain is from a study of blood T cell repertoires in COVID-19. Across the whole study: Whether acute or convalescent, the COVID-19 samples came from the United States, Italy and Spain. Sources were T cells, B-cell-depleted T cells, or PBMCs; the material itself was cDNA or gDNA.

V lost 4 bases, J lost 6 bases, and 3 bases stayed unmatched. The CDR3 consists of 12 residues. The germline V gene has CDR1 SGHRS and CDR2 YFSETQ. The authors' processing: Using reference gene primer amplification, nucleated cell counts were estimated. TCRdb's table, derived via immunoSEQ multiplex PCR, lists solely in-frame clones and lacks some. V, J and clone size are those of that table, while D and trimming were read from the DNA. The sample shows 100,000 to 150,000 clones, more than 75% of them seen only once. Seattle-derived patients entered the study during active infection and were followed longitudinally.

Sequencing was performed on peripheral blood. The gene calls are TRBV5-1 and TRBJ1-1; 7 nucleotides align to TRBD1. This TCR was sampled from a woman in her 70s with COVID-19, enrolled during active disease. DNA for the CDR3: TGCGCCAGCAGCATCGGACAGGCTGAAGCTTTCTTT. It encodes CASSIGQAEAFF.